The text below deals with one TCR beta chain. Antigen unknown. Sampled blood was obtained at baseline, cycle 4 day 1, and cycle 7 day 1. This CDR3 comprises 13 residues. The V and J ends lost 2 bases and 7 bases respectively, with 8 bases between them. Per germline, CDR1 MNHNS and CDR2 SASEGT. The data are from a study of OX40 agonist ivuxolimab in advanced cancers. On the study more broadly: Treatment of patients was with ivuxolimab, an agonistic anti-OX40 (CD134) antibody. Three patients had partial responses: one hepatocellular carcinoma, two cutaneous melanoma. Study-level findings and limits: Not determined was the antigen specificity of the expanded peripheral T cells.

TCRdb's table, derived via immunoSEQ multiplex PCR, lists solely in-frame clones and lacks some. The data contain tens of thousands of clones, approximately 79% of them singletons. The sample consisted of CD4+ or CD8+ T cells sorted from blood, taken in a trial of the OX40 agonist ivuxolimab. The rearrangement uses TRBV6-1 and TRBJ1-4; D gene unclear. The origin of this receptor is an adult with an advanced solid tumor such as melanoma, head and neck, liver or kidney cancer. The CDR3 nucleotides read TGTGCCAGCAGTGAACGGTGGAGTGAAAAACTGTTTTTT. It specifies CASSERWSEKLFF.